The present TCR beta chain was sequenced within a study of human T cells and chemical hapten exposure. Study summary: Mainly, slight library volume differences in the pool made TCR yields vary.

Details on this clonotype: The antigen is undetermined. A junction end diverges from the germline sequence, so it may reflect a read error.

The germline gives CDR1 SQVTM, CDR2 ANQGSEA. CDR3 length: 15 residues. The library labeled individual cDNA molecules by adding unique molecular identifiers to them. In the original workflow: Samples had a median of around 100,000 TCRs, ranging about 20,000 to 700,000. TCRdb used MiXCR to reprocess the 5' RACE reads, holding one entry per CDR3 protein. The V and J calls were not made by the authors but by TCRdb's processing. Of 110,000 to 150,000 distinct CDR3 sequences listed, roughly 4.1% were seen once; the top ten hold roughly 1.4%. Study observations and caveats: No alteration of TCRs above 1 in 1000 frequency was seen with DPC sensitization.

It was unfractionated whole blood from which total RNA was extracted. This TCR was recovered from a female donor in good health. The J gene is TRBJ1-2, the V gene TRBV29-1; TRBD1 matches 11 bases. The CDR3 bases are TGCAGCGCGGTGGACAGGGGGCGATCTAACGATGGCTACACCTTC. It is translated as CSAVDRGRSNDGYTF.